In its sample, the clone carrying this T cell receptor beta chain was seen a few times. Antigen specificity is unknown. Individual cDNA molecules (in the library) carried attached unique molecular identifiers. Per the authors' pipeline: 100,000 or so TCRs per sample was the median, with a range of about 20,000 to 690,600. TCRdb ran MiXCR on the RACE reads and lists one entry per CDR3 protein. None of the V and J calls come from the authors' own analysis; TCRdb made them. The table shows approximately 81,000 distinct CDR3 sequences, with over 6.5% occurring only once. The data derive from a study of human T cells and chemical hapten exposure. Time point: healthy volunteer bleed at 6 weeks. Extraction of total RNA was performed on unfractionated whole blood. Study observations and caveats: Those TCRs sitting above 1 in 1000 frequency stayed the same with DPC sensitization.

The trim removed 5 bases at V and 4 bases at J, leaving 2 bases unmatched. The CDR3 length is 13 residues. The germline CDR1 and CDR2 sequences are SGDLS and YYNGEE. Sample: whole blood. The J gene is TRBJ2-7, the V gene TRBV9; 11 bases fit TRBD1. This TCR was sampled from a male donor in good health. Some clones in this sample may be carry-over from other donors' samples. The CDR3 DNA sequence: TGTGCCAGCAGGGACAGGGGGCAGTACGAGCAGTACTTC. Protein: CASRDRGQYEQYF.